This T cell receptor (beta chain) was captured by sequencing in a study of T cells in Graves' hyperthyroidism and ophthalmopathy. Study observations and caveats: Blood also showed most of the thyroid clonotypes that were expanded above 0.001. Stable hyperthyroidism was told apart from ophthalmopathy by a model built on 13 V-J features.

Graves' hyperthyroidism is called stable when ophthalmopathy does not progress within 18 months. CDR1 and CDR2 from the germline V gene are LNHDA and SQIVND (reference sequence). V was pared by 3 bases and J by 4 bases, with 18 bases between. The CDR3 runs to 16 residues. On this clonotype: Its cognate antigen is unknown.

The investigators amplified TCR beta CDR3 regions from RNA transcripts. The HTBI primer set served for first-round RT-PCR of the TCR CDR3. TCRdb re-called the multiplex PCR reads with MiXCR, one entry per CDR3 protein. The data show 300,000 to 450,000 distinct CDR3 sequences, roughly 14% seen once. The receptor was isolated from a woman aged 60 to 75 with Graves' hyperthyroidism. Specimen: blood. The chain couples TRBV19 to TRBJ1-1; D is unresolved. The CDR3 DNA sequence: TGTGCCAGTAGTATTGGTCGCGGGGATCGGGTCACTGAAGCTTTCTTT. Translated: CASSIGRGDRVTEAFF.